This T cell receptor beta chain is from a study of monozygotic twins with cystic fibrosis. Whole-study results and caveats: Shared CDR3 numbers were not associated with age, concordance or severity. Co-twins had the most similar V usage for 13 of 16 pairs, J for 8. Median Simpson clonality of 0.0095 suggested naive T cells predominated. Monozygotic CF twins shared more identical nucleotide clonotypes than unrelated patients.

Here immunoSEQ multiplex PCR was the method, and the copy in TCRdb shows in-frame clones only, minus some. In the table there are roughly 23,000 clones, about 87% of which are singletons. As to this clone: Its cognate antigen is unknown.

Germline V lookup: CDR1 MGHRA, CDR2 YSYEKL. Trimming took 1 base from V and 5 from J; bases not matched to a gene: 0. CDR3 length: 15 amino acids. Sequenced: blood. This chain links TRBV4-1 with TRBJ2-2; 11 bases are shared with TRBD2. The TCR comes from a woman in her 30s with cystic fibrosis. CDR3 sequence reads: CASSQGLAGTGELFF. DNA of the CDR3: TGCGCCAGCAGCCAAGGACTAGCGGGGACCGGGGAGCTGTTTTTT.